This T cell receptor beta chain is from a study of cytomegalovirus exposure and HLA in healthy donors. Study results and caveats: Altogether, 160 or so TCR beta chains were recorded as cytomegalovirus-associated. In vitro experiments confirmed that three CMV-associated chains were specific for CMV antigens.

This table comes from immunoSEQ multiplex PCR, and its TCRdb copy is limited to in-frame clones, with some not included. The table includes around 110,000 clones, 88% detected once. With respect to this clone: Its matching antigen is unknown.

Donors were drawn from the approximately 120-subject validation cohort, separate from the roughly 700-subject first cohort. V was pared by 3 bases and J by 0 bases, with 12 bases between. Per the germline V gene, CDR1 is MDHEN and CDR2 is SYDVKM. The CDR3 is 17 amino acids. Sequences were obtained from PBMCs. This chain links TRBV28 with TRBJ2-6; D not certain. This sequence originates from a woman under 30 in good health and CMV-seropositive. CDR3 amino acids: CASSFRQIYSGANVLTF. In DNA form, the CDR3 reads TGTGCCAGCAGTTTCAGGCAGATATACTCTGGGGCCAACGTCCTGACTTTC.